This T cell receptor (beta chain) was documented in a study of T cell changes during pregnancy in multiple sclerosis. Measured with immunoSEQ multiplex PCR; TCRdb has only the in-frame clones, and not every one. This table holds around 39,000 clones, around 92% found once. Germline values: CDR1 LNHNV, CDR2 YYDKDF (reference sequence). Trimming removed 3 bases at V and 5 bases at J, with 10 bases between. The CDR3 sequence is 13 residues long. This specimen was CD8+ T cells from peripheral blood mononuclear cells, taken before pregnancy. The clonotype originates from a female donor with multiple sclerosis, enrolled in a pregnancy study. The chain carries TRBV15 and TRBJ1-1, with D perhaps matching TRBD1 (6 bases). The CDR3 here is CATSSDRPTEAFF. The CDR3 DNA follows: TGTGCCACCAGCAGCGACAGGCCTACTGAAGCTTTCTTT.